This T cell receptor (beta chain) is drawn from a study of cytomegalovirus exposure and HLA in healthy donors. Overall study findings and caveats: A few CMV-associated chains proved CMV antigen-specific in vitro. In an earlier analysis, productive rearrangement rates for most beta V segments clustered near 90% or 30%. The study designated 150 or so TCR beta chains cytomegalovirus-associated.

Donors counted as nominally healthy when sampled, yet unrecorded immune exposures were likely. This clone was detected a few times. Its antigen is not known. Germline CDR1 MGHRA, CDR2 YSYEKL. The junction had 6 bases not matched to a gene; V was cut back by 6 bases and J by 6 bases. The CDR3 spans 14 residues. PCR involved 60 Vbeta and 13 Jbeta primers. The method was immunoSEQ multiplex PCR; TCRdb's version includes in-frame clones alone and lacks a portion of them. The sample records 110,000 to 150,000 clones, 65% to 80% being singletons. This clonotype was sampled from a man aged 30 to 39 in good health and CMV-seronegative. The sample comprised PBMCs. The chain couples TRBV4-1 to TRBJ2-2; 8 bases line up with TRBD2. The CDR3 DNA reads TGCGCCAGCAGAGTAGCGGGATTGGCCGGGGAGCTGTTTTTT. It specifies CASRVAGLAGELFF.